The sequence of this T cell receptor (beta chain) was determined in a study of blood T cell repertoires in COVID-19. Across the study: COVID-19 samples collected from the United States, Italy and Spain covered acute and convalescent phases.

All enrollees were about 18 to 89 years old and from under 25 US areas. Sequencing used immunoSEQ multiplex PCR; TCRdb keeps in-frame clones, though not all of them. The sample comprises roughly 250,000 clones, about 90% of which are singletons, and approximately 1.2% rests with the top ten. The sequencing input was PBMCs or T cells enriched from blood (not recorded which). The source of this sequence is a human donor in a cohort exposed to, infected with or recovered from COVID-19 (not recorded which). The donor label of this sample is uncertain.

The CDR3 bases are TGTGCCAGCAGCCCCAGCGGGGGGGCAGGGACCCAGTACTTC. Encoded protein: CASSPSGGAGTQYF. The chain uses TRBV7-8 and TRBJ2-5; 10 nucleotides agree with TRBD2. The trim removed 5 bases at V and 7 bases at J, leaving 7 bases unmatched. Germline V gene sequence: CDR1 SGHVS, CDR2 FQNEAQ. The length of the CDR3 is 14 residues. The full variable domain, in which reference TRBV7-8 and TRBJ2-5 provide the parts outside the CDR3, is GAGVSQSPRYKVAKRGQDVALRCDPISGHVSLFWYQQALGQGPEFLTYFQNEAQLDKSGLPSDRFFAERPEGSVSTLKIQRTQQEDSAVYLCASSPSGGAGTQYFGPGTRLLVL.